The clone carrying this TCR beta chain was observed a handful of times. The antigen remains undetermined. Donation came from healthy Caucasian individuals in Russia who were aged 6 to 90. This CDR3 contains 15 residues. Germline V gene sequence: CDR1 SGHRS, CDR2 YFSETQ. J was trimmed by 2 bases and V by 3 bases; bases with no gene match: 7. This record belongs to a study of blood T cells in healthy people across ages. Overall study results and limits: Researchers judged that diversity estimates from one million T cells fell short of true values.

PCR was performed a second time for about 7 to 11 cycles using a sample-barcoded 5' primer and a J-beta primer mix. MiXCR, run by TCRdb on the 5' RACE reads, gives a single entry per CDR3 protein. Counted here are about 650,000 distinct CDR3 sequences, approximately 29% occurring once; the ten biggest clones make up just over 15%. The chain joins TRBV5-1 to TRBJ2-7, with 8 bases that match TRBD1. The sequence was obtained from a woman of 80 years or more in good health. The sample was blood. The CDR3 DNA is TGCGCCAGCAGCTCGGGGACAGGCCCGACCTACGAGCAGTACTTC. Translation gives CASSSGTGPTYEQYF. The variable domain in full, completed from reference TRBV5-1 and TRBJ2-7, reads KAGVTQTPRYLIKTRGQQVTLSCSPISGHRSVSWYQQTPGQGLQFLFEYFSETQRNKGNFPGRFSGRQFSNSRSEMNVSTLELGDSALYLCASSSGTGPTYEQYFGPGTRLTVT.